The rows below give T cell receptor beta chains drawn from one sample of a study of T cell responses to AZD1222 COVID-19 vaccine. Assay: immunoSEQ multiplex PCR; the TCRdb copy retains only in-frame clones and omits some. Counted here are tens of thousands of clones, around 90% occurring once; the ten biggest clones make up roughly 1.2%. This specimen consisted of peripheral blood, obtained 28 days after the second AZD1222 dose. These receptors originate from an adult who received the AZD1222 COVID-19 vaccine. CDR3s include the opening cysteine and the closing phenylalanine or tryptophan. Fields, in order: clone size, J gene, V gene, D gene, CDR3 DNA, CDR3 protein. D genes are given only for firm matches. Some rows have no size entry. The others give once, few or many, or a class for an expanded clone.

abundance: -; j_gene: TRBJ1-2; v_gene: TRBV5-4; d_gene: TRBD1; CDR3nt: TGTGCCAGCAGCAGGGGACAGGGAGACTATGGCTACACCTTC; CDR3aa: CASSRGQGDYGYTF
abundance: -; j_gene: TRBJ1-1; v_gene: TRBV7-2; d_gene: TRBD1; CDR3nt: TGTGCCAGCAGCTTCACCGGGACAGGGAAGAACACTGAAGCTTTCTTT; CDR3aa: CASSFTGTGKNTEAFF
abundance: -; j_gene: TRBJ1-2; v_gene: TRBV18; d_gene: TRBD1; CDR3nt: TGTGCCAGCTCAAAGGACAGGGTAGCTGGCTACACCTTC; CDR3aa: CASSKDRVAGYTF
abundance: -; j_gene: TRBJ2-2; v_gene: TRBV6-5; d_gene: -; CDR3nt: TGTGCCAGCAGTCTAGGGAGCCCCCGGGGGGAGCTGTTTTTT; CDR3aa: CASSLGSPRGELFF
abundance: -; j_gene: TRBJ1-1; v_gene: TRBV5-4; d_gene: -; CDR3nt: TGTGCCAGCAGCTCCAAGACAGCTAACACTGAAGCTTTCTTT; CDR3aa: CASSSKTANTEAFF
abundance: -; j_gene: TRBJ2-5; v_gene: TRBV6-1; d_gene: -; CDR3nt: TGTGCCAGCAGTGATGGACAGAAGGAGACCCAGTACTTC; CDR3aa: CASSDGQKETQYF
abundance: -; j_gene: TRBJ1-1; v_gene: TRBV5-1; d_gene: -; CDR3nt: TGCGCCAGCAGCGCGACAGGTGTGAACACTGAAGCTTTCTTT; CDR3aa: CASSATGVNTEAFF
abundance: -; j_gene: TRBJ2-3; v_gene: TRBV24-1; d_gene: TRBD1; CDR3nt: TGTGCCACCAAAGGACAGGGGTCCTCAGATACGCAGTATTTT; CDR3aa: CATKGQGSSDTQYF
abundance: few; j_gene: TRBJ2-1; v_gene: TRBV30; d_gene: TRBD2; CDR3nt: TGTGCCTGGAGTTTCCTAGCGGACTACAATGAGCAGTTCTTC; CDR3aa: CAWSFLADYNEQFF
abundance: -; j_gene: TRBJ2-6; v_gene: TRBV11-3; d_gene: TRBD1; CDR3nt: TGTGCCAGCAGCCCCCAACTCGGGACAGGGGACGGGGCCAACGTCCTGACTTTC; CDR3aa: CASSPQLGTGDGANVLTF
abundance: -; j_gene: TRBJ1-1; v_gene: TRBV6-2/TRBV6-3; d_gene: -; CDR3nt: TGTGCCAGCAGTGCCGGACACCTGAACACTGAAGCTTTCTTT; CDR3aa: CASSAGHLNTEAFF
abundance: -; j_gene: TRBJ2-1; v_gene: TRBV15; d_gene: TRBD1; CDR3nt: TGTGCCACCAGCCATGACAGGGGAGCATACAATGAGCAGTTCTTC; CDR3aa: CATSHDRGAYNEQFF
abundance: -; j_gene: TRBJ2-5; v_gene: TRBV18; d_gene: TRBD1; CDR3nt: TGTGCCAGCTCACCACAACCCCCCAGGACAGGGGAGACCCAGTACTTC; CDR3aa: CASSPQPPRTGETQYF
abundance: -; j_gene: TRBJ2-3; v_gene: TRBV12-5; d_gene: -; CDR3nt: TGTGCTAGTGGTTTGATGGCCATCACAGATACGCAGTATTTT; CDR3aa: CASGLMAITDTQYF
abundance: -; j_gene: TRBJ1-2; v_gene: TRBV2; d_gene: TRBD1; CDR3nt: TGTGCCAGCAGGCGGGACAGCGGGATATATGGCTACACCTTC; CDR3aa: CASRRDSGIYGYTF
abundance: -; j_gene: TRBJ2-1; v_gene: TRBV14; d_gene: -; CDR3nt: TGTGCCAGCAGCCAAGAGACAATAGTTACGGCAGAGCAGTTCTTC; CDR3aa: CASSQETIVTAEQFF
abundance: -; j_gene: TRBJ2-1; v_gene: TRBV19; d_gene: TRBD1; CDR3nt: TGTGCCAGTAGTATAGAATCGCTGGCTTTAGGGACAGGGTCCCGGAATGAGCAGTTCTTC; CDR3aa: CASSIESLALGTGSRNEQFF
abundance: -; j_gene: TRBJ2-1; v_gene: TRBV9; d_gene: -; CDR3nt: TGTGCCAGCAGCGCCCGTAGACTAGGAAGGTCCTACAATGAGCAGTTCTTC; CDR3aa: CASSARRLGRSYNEQFF
abundance: -; j_gene: TRBJ2-2; v_gene: TRBV15; d_gene: TRBD2; CDR3nt: TGTGCCACCAGCAGAGTGCCAGCGGGAGAGGGCGGGGAGCTGTTTTTT; CDR3aa: CATSRVPAGEGGELFF
abundance: -; j_gene: TRBJ1-5; v_gene: TRBV6-5; d_gene: -; CDR3nt: TGTGCCAGCATGAGGGTTGGCAATCAGCCCCAGCATTTT; CDR3aa: CASMRVGNQPQHF
abundance: -; j_gene: TRBJ1-6; v_gene: TRBV6-5; d_gene: TRBD1; CDR3nt: TGTGCCAGCAGTCGGACAGGGGTGAATTCACCCCTCCACTTT; CDR3aa: CASSRTGVNSPLHF
abundance: -; j_gene: TRBJ1-1; v_gene: TRBV7-3; d_gene: -; CDR3nt: TGTGCCAGCAGCTTAAGGCAGGGGCCGAACACTGAAGCTTTCTTT; CDR3aa: CASSLRQGPNTEAFF
abundance: -; j_gene: TRBJ1-5; v_gene: TRBV21-1; d_gene: -; CDR3nt: TGTGCCAGCAGCATAAAAAGTTATAGCAATCAGCCCCAGCATTTT; CDR3aa: CASSIKSYSNQPQHF
abundance: -; j_gene: TRBJ1-2; v_gene: TRBV7-2; d_gene: -; CDR3nt: TGTGCCAGCCGCCCGCCTAACTATGGCTACACCTTC; CDR3aa: CASRPPNYGYTF
abundance: -; j_gene: TRBJ2-6; v_gene: TRBV18; d_gene: -; CDR3nt: TGTGCCAGCTCAAAGGGCCGCTCTGGGGCCAACGTCCTGACTTTC; CDR3aa: CASSKGRSGANVLTF
abundance: -; j_gene: TRBJ1-2; v_gene: TRBV5-1; d_gene: TRBD1; CDR3nt: TGCGCCAGCAGCTTGGTGGGGGCCGGGACAGATAACTATGGCTACACCTTC; CDR3aa: CASSLVGAGTDNYGYTF
abundance: few; j_gene: TRBJ1-6; v_gene: TRBV19; d_gene: TRBD1; CDR3nt: TGTGCCAGTAGTATGGCAACAGGGGAAGGGAATTCACCCCTCCACTTT; CDR3aa: CASSMATGEGNSPLHF
abundance: -; j_gene: TRBJ1-2; v_gene: TRBV18; d_gene: -; CDR3nt: TGTGCCAGCTCACCACAGCGAGGATCTAACTATGGCTACACCTTC; CDR3aa: CASSPQRGSNYGYTF
abundance: -; j_gene: TRBJ1-2; v_gene: TRBV6-5; d_gene: TRBD1; CDR3nt: TGTGCCAGCACCCCCGGGACAGGGGTTTTTTACACCTTC; CDR3aa: CASTPGTGVFYTF
abundance: -; j_gene: TRBJ1-2; v_gene: TRBV19; d_gene: -; CDR3nt: TGTGCCAGTACCGAAGGGGGGAATCGGTATGGCTACACCTTC; CDR3aa: CASTEGGNRYGYTF
abundance: -; j_gene: TRBJ1-5; v_gene: TRBV27; d_gene: -; CDR3nt: TGTGCCAGCAGTTTTCCCAATCAGCCCCAGCATTTT; CDR3aa: CASSFPNQPQHF
abundance: once; j_gene: TRBJ1-1; v_gene: TRBV19; d_gene: -; CDR3nt: TGTGCCAGTAGTGTGACAGGACTAAACACTGAAGCTTTCTTT; CDR3aa: CASSVTGLNTEAFF
abundance: -; j_gene: TRBJ1-2; v_gene: TRBV7-9; d_gene: -; CDR3nt: TGTGCCAGCAGCTTATTCGTTAGCTATGGCTACACCTTC; CDR3aa: CASSLFVSYGYTF
abundance: -; j_gene: TRBJ1-3; v_gene: TRBV2; d_gene: -; CDR3nt: TGTGCCAGCAGCATATTCGGGACGGCCTCTGGAAACACCATATATTTT; CDR3aa: CASSIFGTASGNTIYF
abundance: -; j_gene: TRBJ2-7; v_gene: TRBV14; d_gene: -; CDR3nt: TGTGCCAGCAGCCGAGTAGGGCTTACCTACGAGCAGTACTTC; CDR3aa: CASSRVGLTYEQYF
abundance: -; j_gene: TRBJ1-6; v_gene: TRBV5-1; d_gene: -; CDR3nt: TGCGCCAGCAGCCACACAGGGAGTAGTCCACCCCTCCACTTT; CDR3aa: CASSHTGSSPPLHF
abundance: -; j_gene: TRBJ2-2; v_gene: TRBV3-1/TRBV3-2; d_gene: TRBD2; CDR3nt: TGTGCCAGCAGCCACACTAGCGGTTTGAACACCGGGGAGCTGTTTTTT; CDR3aa: CASSHTSGLNTGELFF
abundance: -; j_gene: TRBJ1-5; v_gene: TRBV2; d_gene: -; CDR3nt: TGTGCCAGCAGTGACAGACAGAGCAATCAGCCCCAGCATTTT; CDR3aa: CASSDRQSNQPQHF
abundance: -; j_gene: TRBJ2-5; v_gene: TRBV5-8; d_gene: -; CDR3nt: TGTGCCAGCAGCTTGGGTCTAGGGGGGGAGACCCAGTACTTC; CDR3aa: CASSLGLGGETQYF
abundance: -; j_gene: TRBJ2-5; v_gene: TRBV6-5; d_gene: TRBD2; CDR3nt: TGTGCCAGCAGCATTACTAGCGGGAGGGTGGAGACCCAGTACTTC; CDR3aa: CASSITSGRVETQYF
abundance: -; j_gene: TRBJ1-4; v_gene: TRBV5-8; d_gene: -; CDR3nt: TGTGCCAGCAGCTGGGGGAGACAGTCAACTAATGAAAAACTGTTTTTT; CDR3aa: CASSWGRQSTNEKLFF
abundance: -; j_gene: TRBJ2-1; v_gene: TRBV6-2/TRBV6-3; d_gene: TRBD2; CDR3nt: TGTGCCAGCAGCCGAGCGGGAGGGCCTACTGAGCAGTTCTTC; CDR3aa: CASSRAGGPTEQFF
abundance: -; j_gene: TRBJ1-1; v_gene: TRBV18; d_gene: -; CDR3nt: TGTGCCAGCTCACCAGATCTGGGGCGAAACACTGAAGCTTTCTTT; CDR3aa: CASSPDLGRNTEAFF
abundance: -; j_gene: TRBJ2-5; v_gene: TRBV6-2/TRBV6-3; d_gene: TRBD2; CDR3nt: TGTGCCAGCAACCCCGTTCGACTAGCCGAAGAGACCCAGTACTTC; CDR3aa: CASNPVRLAEETQYF
abundance: -; j_gene: TRBJ2-5; v_gene: TRBV2; d_gene: TRBD1; CDR3nt: TGTGCCAGCAGCAAACAGGGGGCCGGTCAAGAGACCCAGTACTTC; CDR3aa: CASSKQGAGQETQYF
abundance: -; j_gene: TRBJ2-5; v_gene: TRBV3-1/TRBV3-2; d_gene: -; CDR3nt: TGTGCCAGCAGCCAAGAAGGAGGGAGTCAGACCCAGTACTTC; CDR3aa: CASSQEGGSQTQYF
abundance: -; j_gene: TRBJ2-1; v_gene: TRBV19; d_gene: TRBD2; CDR3nt: TGTGCCAGTAGTCTTCGGGGGGGAGCGGGAGGGCTAAATGAGCAGTTCTTC; CDR3aa: CASSLRGGAGGLNEQFF
abundance: -; j_gene: TRBJ1-1; v_gene: TRBV19; d_gene: -; CDR3nt: TGTGCCAGTAGTATTTCCGGGACTGTGAACACTGAAGCTTTCTTT; CDR3aa: CASSISGTVNTEAFF
abundance: -; j_gene: TRBJ2-5; v_gene: TRBV5-4; d_gene: -; CDR3nt: TGTGCCAGCAGCTTGGGGGGGTCACGGGCTAGGGAGACCCAGTACTTC; CDR3aa: CASSLGGSRARETQYF